The 16 T cell receptor beta chains below were found in one sample sequenced in a study of control samples from healthy donors and cancer patients. The method was immunoSEQ multiplex PCR; TCRdb's version includes in-frame clones alone and lacks a portion of them. The sample has roughly 69,000 clones, 75% to 85% seen once. Sequencing was performed on blood. The receptors here all came from a man in his fifties or sixties in good health.

J is TRBJ2-1 and V is TRBV19; D call uncertain. Germline V gives CDR1 LNHDA, CDR2 SQIVND (reference sequence). V shed 4 bases and J shed 0 bases, with 10 bases lying between them. The CDR3 totals 15 residues. CDR3 bases: TGTGCCAGTAGTACATCGGTTAGCTCCTACAATGAGCAGTTCTTC. Protein product: CASSTSVSSYNEQFF.

The chain employs TRBV24-1 and TRBJ2-1, with 8 bases aligning to TRBD2. The trim removed 3 bases at V and 0 bases at J, leaving 9 bases unmatched. CDR1 is KGHDR, CDR2 SFDVKD, per germline. The CDR3 runs 18 residues. This chain's CDR3 is CATSDPSPGTSSYNEQFF. The CDR3 bases are TGTGCCACCAGTGATCCCTCCCCCGGGACTAGCTCCTACAATGAGCAGTTCTTC.

The table lists this clone with a count of one. The chain combines TRBV25-1 with TRBJ1-4; D remains unclear. V lost 5 bases to trimming and J lost 5 bases, with 15 bases between them. CDR1 is MGHDK and CDR2 is SYGVNS in the germline V gene. This CDR3 has 15 residues. The CDR3 is CASSQPTGGNEKLFF. The CDR3 DNA reads as TGTGCCAGCAGTCAGCCGACGGGAGGGAATGAAAAACTGTTTTTT. Full variable domain (outside the CDR3, taken from reference TRBV25-1 and TRBJ1-4): EADIYQTPRYLVIGTGKKITLECSQTMGHDKMYWYQQDPGMELHLIHYSYGVNSTEKGDLSSESTVSRIRTEHFPLTLESARPSHTSQYLCASSQPTGGNEKLFFGSGTQLSVL.

The V call is TRBV6-1, the J call TRBJ2-2; D perhaps matches TRBD2 (5 bases). The CDR3 contains 14 residues. V dropped 8 bases and J dropped 7 bases, with 17 bases sitting between them. Germline loops: CDR1 MNHNS, CDR2 SASEGT. The CDR3 here is CASLVDGMGGELFF. Written as DNA, the CDR3 is TGTGCCAGCCTCGTAGACGGGATGGGCGGGGAGCTGTTTTTT.

The chain joins TRBV5-1 to TRBJ2-1, with 7 nucleotides matching TRBD1. Germline lookup yields CDR1 SGHRS and CDR2 YFSETQ. This CDR3 is 14 amino acids long. The V segment lost 4 bases and the J segment 6 bases; nucleotides outside the gene matches: 7. The CDR3 region is CASSTPGQSNEQFF. DNA of the CDR3: TGCGCCAGCAGCACCCCGGGACAGAGCAATGAGCAGTTCTTC.

This rearrangement joins TRBV5-1 to TRBJ2-5; TRBD2 agrees at 7 bases. Per germline, CDR1 SGHRS and CDR2 YFSETQ. The CDR3 totals 16 residues. The ends lost 4 bases at V and 1 base at J; junction bases unmatched: 10. CDR3 sequence: CASSPGTTTIQETQYF. In nucleotides, the CDR3 is TGCGCCAGCAGCCCAGGGACTACAACAATCCAAGAGACCCAGTACTTC.

Only a few counts were recorded for this clone. This rearrangement joins TRBV3-1 (or the pseudogene TRBV3-2) to TRBJ1-6; D gene unclear. Deletions cut 4 bases from V and 9 bases from J, with 10 bases between. There are 13 residues in the CDR3. Germline assignment: CDR1 LGHDT and CDR2 YNNKEL (reference sequence). The CDR3 reads CASSRKAGSPLHF. The CDR3 DNA sequence: TGTGCCAGCAGCCGTAAAGCGGGTTCACCCCTCCACTTT.

The sample holds a few counts of this clone. The chain carries TRBV6-5 and TRBJ2-1, with 8 bases aligning to TRBD2. Germline CDR1 and CDR2: MNHEY and SVGAGI. V shed 0 bases and J 10 bases; nucleotides not matched to a gene: 2. CDR3 length: 13 amino acids. The CDR3 reads CASSYSPGGEQFF. The CDR3 DNA reads as TGTGCCAGCAGTTACTCTCCGGGGGGGGAGCAGTTCTTC.

This clone occurred a few times. The V gene is TRBV9, the J gene TRBJ2-3; D gene ambiguous. Trimming removed 0 bases at V and 1 base at J, with 12 bases between. CDR1 and CDR2 (germline): SGDLS, YYNGEE. The CDR3 runs 16 residues. The CDR3 loop is CASSVDSHLGTDTQYF. CDR3 bases: TGTGCCAGCAGCGTAGACAGCCATCTCGGCACAGATACGCAGTATTTT.

The chain joins TRBV7-9 to TRBJ1-5; D is unresolved. V was pared by 4 bases and J by 0 bases, with 13 bases between. Germline CDR1 and CDR2: SEHNR and FQNEAQ (reference sequence). CDR3 length: 16 residues. The CDR3 bases are TGTGCCAGCAGCTCCTCGGTCCCTTATAGCAATCAGCCCCAGCATTTT. It is translated as CASSSSVPYSNQPQHF.

The chain links TRBV19 to TRBJ1-4; 8 nucleotides match TRBD1. Germline lookup yields CDR1 LNHDA and CDR2 SQIVND (reference sequence). The V gene end was trimmed by 5 bases and the J gene end by 7 bases; junction bases not matched to a gene: 9. The CDR3 runs 15 residues. DNA for the CDR3: TGTGCCAGTAGTTCCCGGACAGGGTTCGGTGAAAAACTGTTTTTT. Its protein is CASSSRTGFGEKLFF.

Concerning this clone itself: The identical CDR3 is also encoded by other nucleotide sequences in the sample. J is TRBJ2-3 and V is TRBV7-3; D is ambiguous. The CDR3 loop spans 13 amino acids. Looked up from germline, CDR1 is SGHTA and CDR2 is FQGTGA. Trimming cost V 2 bases and J 1 base, with 4 bases left between them. CDR3 sequence (DNA): TGTGCCAGCAGCTTAGGGGGCACAGATACGCAGTATTTT. This gives the protein CASSLGGTDTQYF.

CDR3 loop: CASSQDVSLGANVLTF. The DNA of the CDR3 is TGCGCCAGCAGCCAAGATGTTTCCTTAGGGGCCAACGTCCTGACTTTC. This chain connects TRBV4-3 to TRBJ2-6; D is uncertain. Germline V gene lookup returns CDR1 LGHNA and CDR2 YSLEER. Deletions cut 0 bases from V and 4 bases from J, with 10 bases between. This CDR3 comprises 16 residues.

This clone was counted many times. The chain combines TRBV28 with TRBJ1-2; D gene uncertain. Germline CDR1 is MDHEN and CDR2 is SYDVKM. The CDR3 loop spans 14 amino acids. The V end was cut by 4 bases, the J end by 7 bases, with 16 bases between. CDR3 in amino acids: CASSSPRPNRGYTF. The CDR3 DNA reads as TGTGCCAGCAGTTCGCCCCGGCCGAACCGTGGCTACACCTTC.

The chain combines TRBV18 with TRBJ1-1, with D maybe TRBD1 (5 bases). Germline lookup yields CDR1 KGHSH and CDR2 LQKENI. This CDR3 is built from 15 residues. With 5 bases removed from V and 4 bases from J, the gap between germline ends came to 17 bases. In DNA, the CDR3 is TGTGCCAGCTCATCGACAGCGGGGTGGGGCACTGAAGCTTTCTTT. This encodes CASSSTAGWGTEAFF.

V usage is TRBV6-6 and J usage is TRBJ2-5; D is undetermined. The V end was cut by 0 bases, the J end by 5 bases, with 10 bases between. The CDR3 spans 14 residues. In germline, CDR1 is MNHNY, CDR2 SVGAGI (reference sequence). DNA for the CDR3: TGTGCCAGCAGTTACTCCAGACCCTCCGAGACCCAGTACTTC. Its protein product is CASSYSRPSETQYF.